The clone carrying this T cell receptor (beta chain) was picked up many times. This sample was included in a study of identical twins. V was trimmed by 4 bases and J by 2 bases, leaving 12 bases between them. Germline-derived CDR1 and CDR2 are SQVTM and ANQGSEA. This CDR3 region has 13 residues. A single record per CDR3 protein comes from TCRdb applying MiXCR to the 5' RACE reads. The table includes approximately 1.8 million distinct CDR3 sequences, less than 35% detected once. The sample taken for sequencing was cord blood. The chain uses TRBV29-1 and TRBJ2-7; D uncertain. The sequence was obtained from a newborn girl in good health. CDR3 bases: TGCAGCGTTGTGGACCACCGACCCTACGAGCAGTACTTC. Its protein product is CSVVDHRPYEQYF.